This is a list of T cell receptor beta chains from one sample in a study of cytomegalovirus exposure and HLA in healthy donors. Clones were sequenced by immunoSEQ multiplex PCR, and TCRdb holds only the in-frame ones, with some missing. The table includes fewer than 250,000 clones, roughly 80% detected once. Input material: PBMCs. The origin of the receptors is a man aged 30 to 45 in good health and CMV-seronegative. Both conserved end residues are part of each CDR3. Each record gives: V gene, D gene, J gene, CDR3 protein, CDR3 DNA. The D gene is left open where the match is weak.

>TRBV6-5|.|TRBJ1-5
CASSYSGVPPRPQHF
TGTGCCAGCAGTTACTCAGGGGTTCCACCCCGGCCCCAGCATTTT
>TRBV2|TRBD2|TRBJ2-7
CASSFLAGGRYEQYF
TGTGCCAGCAGTTTTCTAGCGGGGGGGCGGTACGAGCAGTACTTC
>TRBV28|.|TRBJ1-1
CASSWEVPNEAFF
TGTGCCAGCAGTTGGGAGGTTCCGAATGAAGCTTTCTTT
>TRBV4-1|.|TRBJ2-3
CASSQEGGIAEDTQYF
TGCGCCAGCAGCCAAGAAGGGGGTATAGCTGAAGATACGCAGTATTTT
>TRBV19|TRBD1|TRBJ2-2
CASKPPGGGSGELFF
TGTGCCAGTAAGCCCCCAGGGGGCGGTTCCGGGGAGCTGTTTTTT
>TRBV7-2|TRBD2|TRBJ2-7
CASSSGLTYEQYF
TGTGCCAGCAGCTCGGGACTAACCTACGAGCAGTACTTC
>TRBV6-5|TRBD2|TRBJ2-1
CASSPTLAAYNEQFF
TGTGCCAGCAGTCCGACACTAGCGGCCTACAATGAGCAGTTCTTC
>TRBV7-2|TRBD2|TRBJ2-3
CASSPQRGSTDTQYF
TGTGCCAGCAGCCCGCAGCGGGGGAGCACAGATACGCAGTATTTT
>TRBV7-9|.|TRBJ1-1
CASSFSDTEAFF
TGTGCCAGCAGCTTCAGTGACACTGAAGCTTTCTTT
>TRBV9|.|TRBJ2-2
CASSVGGTNTGELFF
TGTGCCAGCAGTGTCGGGGGAACGAACACCGGGGAGCTGTTTTTT
>TRBV4-2|TRBD2|TRBJ2-3
CASSQSIAGRNTDTQYF
TGTGCCAGCAGCCAATCTATAGCGGGGAGGAACACAGATACGCAGTATTTT
>TRBV7-2|.|TRBJ2-3
CASSLQGTVGTDTQYF
TGTGCCAGCAGCTTGCAGGGTACCGTCGGCACAGATACGCAGTATTTT
>TRBV6-4|.|TRBJ2-2
CASSGTGGSGELFF
TGTGCCAGCAGTGGCACAGGAGGGTCCGGGGAGCTGTTTTTT
>TRBV5-6|.|TRBJ2-4
CASSTTGVKNIQYF
TGTGCCAGCAGCACGACAGGCGTCAAAAACATTCAGTACTTC
>TRBV2|.|TRBJ2-7
CASSDNRGGEQYF
TGTGCCAGCAGTGATAACAGGGGGGGCGAGCAGTACTTC
>TRBV9|.|TRBJ1-2
CASSVEGANYGYTF
TGTGCCAGCAGCGTAGAGGGAGCTAACTATGGCTACACCTTC
>TRBV5-1|.|TRBJ1-5
CASSTDGNQPQHF
TGCGCCAGCAGCACTGACGGGAATCAGCCCCAGCATTTT
>TRBV5-1|TRBD1|TRBJ1-4
CASSLSNRDRDEKLFF
TGCGCCAGCAGCTTGAGCAACCGGGACAGGGATGAAAAACTGTTTTTT
>TRBV18|.|TRBJ1-1
CASSLDKDINTEAFF
TGTGCCAGCTCACTCGACAAGGATATTAACACTGAAGCTTTCTTT
>TRBV9|.|TRBJ2-5
CASSEGGRETQYF
TGTGCCAGCAGCGAGGGGGGGCGGGAGACCCAGTACTTC
>TRBV4-1|.|TRBJ1-6
CASSQPTRLNSPLHF
TGCGCCAGCAGCCAACCGACAAGGCTTAATTCACCCCTCCACTTT
>TRBV2|.|TRBJ2-7
CASKRVGVYEQYF
TGTGCCAGCAAGCGGGTCGGGGTGTACGAGCAGTACTTC
>TRBV5-6|TRBD1|TRBJ2-7
CASSLGDRRDYEQYF
TGTGCCAGCAGCTTGGGGGACAGGAGAGACTACGAGCAGTACTTC
>TRBV28|.|TRBJ1-1
CASSLRGSTEAFF
TGTGCCAGCAGTTTAAGGGGTAGCACTGAAGCTTTCTTT
>TRBV9|TRBD1|TRBJ1-5
CASSFGTGDQPQHF
TGTGCCAGCAGCTTTGGGACAGGCGATCAGCCCCAGCATTTT
>TRBV18|.|TRBJ2-2
CASSPPGGGQTGELFF
TGTGCCAGCTCACCCCCCGGGGGAGGTCAAACCGGGGAGCTGTTTTTT
>TRBV12-1|.|TRBJ2-3
CASSFPGQDTQYF
TGTGCCAGCAGCTTCCCGGGACAAGATACGCAGTATTTT
>TRBV7-9|.|TRBJ1-3
CASSLRQSGNTIYF
TGTGCCAGCAGCTTACGACAGAGCGGAAACACCATATATTTT